These T cell receptor beta chains were read from a single sample in a study of B cell selection in AIRE deficiency. Clones were read by immunoSEQ multiplex PCR, and TCRdb kept only the in-frame ones, dropping some. The table has roughly 18,000 clones, about 92% seen once. Sequenced input: CD4+CD25+ Tregs sorted from PBMCs. Receptors were obtained from a human donor in good health. CDR3s leave out the opening cysteine and the closing phenylalanine or tryptophan. The order of the fields is V gene, J gene, CDR3 protein.

V gene: TRBV15
J gene: TRBJ2-3
CDR3 protein: ATSRDVRSLTSTDTQY

V gene: TRBV5-4
J gene: TRBJ2-2
CDR3 protein: ASSLGQVDTGELF

V gene: TRBV27
J gene: TRBJ2-1
CDR3 protein: ASSAYGFGYSNEQF

V gene: TRBV29-1
J gene: TRBJ2-3
CDR3 protein: SVGASRGYTQY

V gene: TRBV28
J gene: TRBJ2-3
CDR3 protein: ASSPSGPFTDTQY

V gene: TRBV4-2
J gene: TRBJ1-3
CDR3 protein: ASSTGGVGGNTIY

V gene: TRBV27
J gene: TRBJ1-1
CDR3 protein: ASSLSWRTNTEAF

V gene: TRBV4-3
J gene: TRBJ2-2
CDR3 protein: ASSLTGRGIIWWGGELF

V gene: TRBV5-4
J gene: TRBJ2-5
CDR3 protein: ASSLAGSSGPQETQY

V gene: TRBV30
J gene: TRBJ1-6
CDR3 protein: AWSRINSPLH

V gene: TRBV6-5
J gene: TRBJ2-1
CDR3 protein: ASSPLSGVEEQF

V gene: TRBV19
J gene: TRBJ1-1
CDR3 protein: ASSMATLSRLNTEAF

V gene: TRBV19
J gene: TRBJ2-1
CDR3 protein: ASSGLAGGTYNEQF

V gene: TRBV6-5
J gene: TRBJ1-1
CDR3 protein: ASSAQGARAEAF

V gene: TRBV5-4
J gene: TRBJ2-7
CDR3 protein: ASSLGTERDEQY

V gene: TRBV9
J gene: TRBJ1-1
CDR3 protein: ASSVEGMNTEAF

V gene: TRBV2
J gene: TRBJ1-2
CDR3 protein: ASSRVGQGDGYT

V gene: TRBV6-1
J gene: TRBJ1-5
CDR3 protein: ASSSSSLGNQPQH

V gene: TRBV9
J gene: TRBJ2-6
CDR3 protein: ASSVGPISGANVLT

V gene: TRBV7-2
J gene: TRBJ2-1
CDR3 protein: ASSLAWVVF

V gene: TRBV5-6
J gene: TRBJ2-7
CDR3 protein: ASSLGNYEQY

V gene: TRBV19
J gene: TRBJ2-6
CDR3 protein: ASGDFSGANVLT

V gene: TRBV19
J gene: TRBJ2-7
CDR3 protein: ASRSRTGLYEQY

V gene: TRBV2
J gene: TRBJ2-1
CDR3 protein: ASSERWAGDEQF

V gene: TRBV5-1
J gene: TRBJ1-4
CDR3 protein: ASSPGTADEKLF

V gene: TRBV5-4
J gene: TRBJ2-1
CDR3 protein: ASSLGLQRELVRYNEQF

V gene: TRBV29-1
J gene: TRBJ2-1
CDR3 protein: SVEVDSLPDNEQF

V gene: TRBV28
J gene: TRBJ1-2
CDR3 protein: ASRDRGAANYGYT

V gene: TRBV30
J gene: TRBJ1-6
CDR3 protein: AWSVRRAGALLSPLH

V gene: TRBV6-5
J gene: TRBJ2-7
CDR3 protein: ASSYSGYDTYEQY

V gene: TRBV7-2
J gene: TRBJ2-1
CDR3 protein: ASSPGGGRSRNEQF

V gene: TRBV27
J gene: TRBJ2-3
CDR3 protein: ASSRGKLDTQY

V gene: TRBV5-7
J gene: TRBJ2-1
CDR3 protein: ASSLGVGEQF

V gene: TRBV27
J gene: TRBJ2-1
CDR3 protein: ASSRRRDTGAYNEQF

V gene: TRBV20-1
J gene: TRBJ2-7
CDR3 protein: SPTSAYEQY

V gene: TRBV28
J gene: TRBJ1-2
CDR3 protein: ASSFRVGGYT

V gene: TRBV5-5
J gene: TRBJ1-4
CDR3 protein: ASSLGGRDEKLF

V gene: TRBV6-1
J gene: TRBJ1-2
CDR3 protein: ASSEGHGYT

V gene: TRBV11-2
J gene: TRBJ2-6
CDR3 protein: ASSFGTLSGANVLT

V gene: TRBV5-4
J gene: TRBJ2-3
CDR3 protein: ASSQVASAEDTQY

V gene: TRBV7-9
J gene: TRBJ2-7
CDR3 protein: ASSLFLKDRGLYEQY

V gene: TRBV7-9
J gene: TRBJ1-4
CDR3 protein: ASSWPGINEKLF

V gene: TRBV7-9
J gene: TRBJ2-1
CDR3 protein: ASSLGRAGVSYNEQF

V gene: TRBV28
J gene: TRBJ1-5
CDR3 protein: ASSRNRAGQPQH

V gene: TRBV5-5
J gene: TRBJ1-2
CDR3 protein: ASSQEWRTLVRAFHGYT

V gene: TRBV2
J gene: TRBJ2-7
CDR3 protein: ASSDISAGRSTYEQY

V gene: TRBV5-6
J gene: TRBJ1-2
CDR3 protein: ASSRTGPYGYT